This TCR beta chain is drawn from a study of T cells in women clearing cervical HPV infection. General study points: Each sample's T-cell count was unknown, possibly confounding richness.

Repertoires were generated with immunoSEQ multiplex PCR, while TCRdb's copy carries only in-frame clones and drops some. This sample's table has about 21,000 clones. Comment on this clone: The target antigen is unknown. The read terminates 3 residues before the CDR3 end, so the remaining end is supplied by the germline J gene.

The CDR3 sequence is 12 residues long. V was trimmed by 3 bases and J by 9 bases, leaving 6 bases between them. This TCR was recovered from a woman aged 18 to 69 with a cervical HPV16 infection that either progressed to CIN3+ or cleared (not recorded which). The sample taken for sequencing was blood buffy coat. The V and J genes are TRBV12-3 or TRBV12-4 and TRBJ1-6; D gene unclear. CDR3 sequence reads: CASSFFGSPLHF. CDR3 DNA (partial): TGTGCCAGCAGTTTTTTCGGTTCACCC.